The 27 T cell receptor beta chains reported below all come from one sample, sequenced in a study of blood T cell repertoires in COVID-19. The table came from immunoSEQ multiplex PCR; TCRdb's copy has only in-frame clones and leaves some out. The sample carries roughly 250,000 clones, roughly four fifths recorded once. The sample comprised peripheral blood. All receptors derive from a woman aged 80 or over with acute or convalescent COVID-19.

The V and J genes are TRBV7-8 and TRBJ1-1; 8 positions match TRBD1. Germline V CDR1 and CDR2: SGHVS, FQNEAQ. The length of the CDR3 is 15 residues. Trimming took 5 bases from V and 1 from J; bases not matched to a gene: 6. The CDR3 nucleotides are TGTGCCAGCAGCAAGGGACAGGCGAAGAACACTGAAGCTTTCTTT. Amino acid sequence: CASSKGQAKNTEAFF.

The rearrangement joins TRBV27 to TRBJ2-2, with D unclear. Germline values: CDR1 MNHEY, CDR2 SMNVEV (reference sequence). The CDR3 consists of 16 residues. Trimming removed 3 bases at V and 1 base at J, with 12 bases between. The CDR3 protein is CASSLFRSMNTGELFF. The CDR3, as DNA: TGTGCCAGCAGTTTGTTCAGGTCTATGAACACCGGGGAGCTGTTTTTT.

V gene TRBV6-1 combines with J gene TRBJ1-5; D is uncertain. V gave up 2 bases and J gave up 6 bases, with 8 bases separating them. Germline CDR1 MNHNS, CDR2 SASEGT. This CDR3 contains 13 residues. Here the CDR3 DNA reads TGTGCCAGCAGTGAACAGAGACTTCAGCCCCAGCATTTT. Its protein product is CASSEQRLQPQHF.

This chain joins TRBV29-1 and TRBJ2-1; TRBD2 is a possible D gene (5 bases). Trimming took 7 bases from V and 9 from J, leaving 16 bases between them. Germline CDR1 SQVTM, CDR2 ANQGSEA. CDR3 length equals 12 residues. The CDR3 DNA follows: TGCAGCGAGCGTACTAGGGTCGGTGAGCAGTTCTTC. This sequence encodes CSERTRVGEQFF.

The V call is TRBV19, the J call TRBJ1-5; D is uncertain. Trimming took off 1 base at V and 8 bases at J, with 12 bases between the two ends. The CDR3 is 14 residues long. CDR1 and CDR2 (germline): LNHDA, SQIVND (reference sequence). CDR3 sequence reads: CASSIGTSGKPQHF. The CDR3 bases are TGTGCCAGTAGTATAGGAACATCCGGGAAGCCCCAGCATTTT.

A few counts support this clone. The CDR3 coding sequence is TGTGCCAGTAGCCAACAGGGCCCTGGAAACACCATATATTTT. Translated: CASSQQGPGNTIYF. This sequence joins TRBV19 and TRBJ1-3, with D possibly matching TRBD1 (6 bases). The germline CDR1 and CDR2 sequences are LNHDA and SQIVND (reference sequence). Trimming took off 6 bases at V and 2 bases at J, with 11 bases between the two ends. The CDR3 totals 14 residues.

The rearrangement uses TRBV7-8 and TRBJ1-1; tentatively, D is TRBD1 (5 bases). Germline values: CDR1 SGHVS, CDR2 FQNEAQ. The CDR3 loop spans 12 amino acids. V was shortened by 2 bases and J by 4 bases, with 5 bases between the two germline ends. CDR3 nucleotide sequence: TGTGCCAGCAGCTTAAGGGGCACTGAAGCTTTCTTT. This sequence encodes CASSLRGTEAFF.

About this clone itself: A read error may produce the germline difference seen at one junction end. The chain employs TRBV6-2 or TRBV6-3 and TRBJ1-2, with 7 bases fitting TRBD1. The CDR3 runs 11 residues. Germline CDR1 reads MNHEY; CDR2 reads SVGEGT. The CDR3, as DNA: TGTGCCAGCAGCCCGCGGACAGGTATTGCCTTC. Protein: CASSPRTGIAF.

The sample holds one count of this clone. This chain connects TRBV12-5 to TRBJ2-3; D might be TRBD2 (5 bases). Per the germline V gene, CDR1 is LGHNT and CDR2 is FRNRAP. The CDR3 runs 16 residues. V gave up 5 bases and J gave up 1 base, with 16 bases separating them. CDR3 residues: CASGDSSKWGTDTQYF. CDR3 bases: TGTGCTAGTGGTGACTCTAGCAAGTGGGGCACAGATACGCAGTATTTT.

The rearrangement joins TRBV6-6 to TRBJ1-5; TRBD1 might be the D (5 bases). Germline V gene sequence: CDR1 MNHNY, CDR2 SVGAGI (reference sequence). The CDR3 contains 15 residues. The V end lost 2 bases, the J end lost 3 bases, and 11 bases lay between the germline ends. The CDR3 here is CASSYEGAANQPQHF. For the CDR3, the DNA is TGTGCCAGCAGTTACGAAGGGGCCGCCAATCAGCCCCAGCATTTT.

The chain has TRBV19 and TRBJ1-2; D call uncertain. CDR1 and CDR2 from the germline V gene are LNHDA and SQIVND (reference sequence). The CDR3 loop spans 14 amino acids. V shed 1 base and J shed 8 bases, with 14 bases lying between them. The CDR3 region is CASSIGRNSGGYTF. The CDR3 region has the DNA TGTGCCAGTAGTATAGGACGGAACTCCGGGGGCTACACCTTC.

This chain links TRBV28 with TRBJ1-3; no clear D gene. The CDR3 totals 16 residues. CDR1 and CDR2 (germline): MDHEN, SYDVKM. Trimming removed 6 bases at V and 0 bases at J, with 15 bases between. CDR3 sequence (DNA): TGTGCCAGCAGCCCCTCGGACGGGAACTCTGGAAACACCATATATTTT. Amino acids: CASSPSDGNSGNTIYF.

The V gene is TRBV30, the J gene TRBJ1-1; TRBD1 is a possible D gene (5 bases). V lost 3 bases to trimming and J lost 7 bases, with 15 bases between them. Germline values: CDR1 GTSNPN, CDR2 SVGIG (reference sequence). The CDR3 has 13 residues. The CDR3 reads CAWSEDWDFEAFF. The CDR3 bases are TGTGCCTGGAGCGAGGATTGGGACTTTGAAGCTTTCTTT. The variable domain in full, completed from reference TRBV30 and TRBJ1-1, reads SQTIHQWPATLVQPVGSPLSLECTVEGTSNPNLYWYRQAAGRGLQLLFYSVGIGQISSEVPQNLSASRPQDRQFILSSKKLLLSDSGFYLCAWSEDWDFEAFFGQGTRLTVV.

The CDR3 is CASSYGQGARSETQYF. The CDR3 DNA reads TGTGCCAGCAGTTACGGGCAGGGGGCGAGATCAGAGACCCAGTACTTC. The rearrangement links TRBV6-6 to TRBJ2-5; 8 bases line up with TRBD1. Germline-derived CDR1 and CDR2 are MNHNY and SVGAGI (reference sequence). The CDR3 loop spans 16 amino acids. V lost 2 bases to trimming and J lost 4 bases; unmatched junction nucleotides: 9.

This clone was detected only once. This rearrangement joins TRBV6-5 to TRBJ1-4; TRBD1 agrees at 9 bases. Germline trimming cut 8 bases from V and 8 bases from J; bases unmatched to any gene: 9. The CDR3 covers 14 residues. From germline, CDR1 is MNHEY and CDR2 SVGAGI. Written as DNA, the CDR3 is TGTGCCAGCGAGGGGACAGGGCTGAAGGAAAAACTGTTTTTT. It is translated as CASEGTGLKEKLFF.

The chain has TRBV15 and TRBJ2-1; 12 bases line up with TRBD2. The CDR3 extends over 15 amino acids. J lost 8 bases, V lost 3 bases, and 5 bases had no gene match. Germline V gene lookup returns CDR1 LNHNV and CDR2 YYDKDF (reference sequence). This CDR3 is CATSRTSGSFYEQFF. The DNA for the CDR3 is TGTGCCACCAGCAGGACTAGCGGGAGCTTTTATGAGCAGTTCTTC. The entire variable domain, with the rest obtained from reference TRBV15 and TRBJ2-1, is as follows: DAMVIQNPRYQVTQFGKPVTLSCSQTLNHNVMYWYQQKSSQAPKLLFHYYDKDFNNEADTPDNFQSRRPNTSFCFLDIRSPGLGDTAMYLCATSRTSGSFYEQFFGPGTRLTVL.

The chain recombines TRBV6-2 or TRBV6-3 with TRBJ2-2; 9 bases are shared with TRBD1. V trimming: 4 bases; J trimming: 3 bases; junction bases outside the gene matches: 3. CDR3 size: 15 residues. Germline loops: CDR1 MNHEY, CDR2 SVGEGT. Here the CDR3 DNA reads TGTGCCAGCAGTTCCACAGGGGGCGACACCGGGGAGCTGTTTTTT. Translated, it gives CASSSTGGDTGELFF.

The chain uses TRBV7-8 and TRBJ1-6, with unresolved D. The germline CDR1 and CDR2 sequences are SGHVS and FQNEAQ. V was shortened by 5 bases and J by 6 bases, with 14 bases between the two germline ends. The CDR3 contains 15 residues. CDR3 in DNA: TGTGCCAGCAGCCCCCAGGTGCTTCTTAATTCACCCCTCCACTTT. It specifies CASSPQVLLNSPLHF.

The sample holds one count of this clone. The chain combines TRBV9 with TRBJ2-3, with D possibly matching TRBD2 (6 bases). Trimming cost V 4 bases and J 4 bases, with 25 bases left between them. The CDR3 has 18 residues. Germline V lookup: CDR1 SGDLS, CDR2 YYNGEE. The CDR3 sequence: CASSHGLLAHLGPDTQYF. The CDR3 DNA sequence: TGTGCCAGCAGCCACGGATTACTAGCTCACCTCGGCCCAGATACGCAGTATTTT.

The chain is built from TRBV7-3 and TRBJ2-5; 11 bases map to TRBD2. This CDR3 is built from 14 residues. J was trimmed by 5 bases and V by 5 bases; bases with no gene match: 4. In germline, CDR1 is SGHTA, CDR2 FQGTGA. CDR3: CASSPSGGFETQYF. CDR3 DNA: TGTGCCAGCAGCCCTAGCGGGGGGTTTGAGACCCAGTACTTC.

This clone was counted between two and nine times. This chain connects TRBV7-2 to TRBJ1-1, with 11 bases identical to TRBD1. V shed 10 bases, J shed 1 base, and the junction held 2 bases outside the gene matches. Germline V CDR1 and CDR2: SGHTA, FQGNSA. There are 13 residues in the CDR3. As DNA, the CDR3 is TGTGCCACCGGGACAGGGGGGAACACTGAAGCTTTCTTT. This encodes CATGTGGNTEAFF.

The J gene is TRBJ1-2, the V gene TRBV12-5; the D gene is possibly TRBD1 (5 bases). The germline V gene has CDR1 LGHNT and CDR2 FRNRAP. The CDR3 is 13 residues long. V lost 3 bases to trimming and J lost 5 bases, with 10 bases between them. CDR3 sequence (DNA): TGTGCTAGTGGTTTTGGGGCGTCTTATGGCTACACCTTC. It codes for CASGFGASYGYTF.

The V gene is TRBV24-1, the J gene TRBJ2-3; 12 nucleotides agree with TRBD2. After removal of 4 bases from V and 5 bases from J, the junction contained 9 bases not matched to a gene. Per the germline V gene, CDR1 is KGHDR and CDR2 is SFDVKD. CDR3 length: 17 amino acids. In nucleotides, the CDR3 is TGTGCCACCAGTGACCCCGGACTAGCGGGATCGGGAGATACGCAGTATTTT. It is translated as CATSDPGLAGSGDTQYF.

In DNA, the CDR3 is TGTGCCAGCAGCCCAGGACTGGGTGGTACCTACGAGCAGTACTTC. Its translation is CASSPGLGGTYEQYF. The V and J genes are TRBV7-6 and TRBJ2-7; tentatively, D is TRBD2 (5 bases). V shed 5 bases and J shed 2 bases, with 16 bases lying between them. Looked up from germline, CDR1 is SGHVS and CDR2 is FNYEAQ. The CDR3 covers 15 residues.

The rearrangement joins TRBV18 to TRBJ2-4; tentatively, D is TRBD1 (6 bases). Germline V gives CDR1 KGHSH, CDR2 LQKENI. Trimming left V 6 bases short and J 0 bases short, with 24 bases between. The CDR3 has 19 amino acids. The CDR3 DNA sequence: TGTGCCAGCTCCCCTGTACCCCCCACCAACAGGGTAGCCAAAAACATTCAGTACTTC. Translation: CASSPVPPTNRVAKNIQYF.

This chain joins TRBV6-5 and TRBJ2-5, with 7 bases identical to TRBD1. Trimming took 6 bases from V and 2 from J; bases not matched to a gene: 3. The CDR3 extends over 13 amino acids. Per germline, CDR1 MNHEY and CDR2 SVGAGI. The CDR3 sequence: CASRRDSQETQYF. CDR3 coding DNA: TGTGCCAGCAGGAGGGACAGTCAAGAGACCCAGTACTTC.

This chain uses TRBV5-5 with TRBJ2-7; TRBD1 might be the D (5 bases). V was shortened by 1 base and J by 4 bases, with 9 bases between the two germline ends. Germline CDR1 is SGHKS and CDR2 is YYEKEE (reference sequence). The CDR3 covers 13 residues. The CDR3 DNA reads TGTGCCAGCAGCTTGCCAGGGATTTACGAGCAGTACTTC. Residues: CASSLPGIYEQYF.